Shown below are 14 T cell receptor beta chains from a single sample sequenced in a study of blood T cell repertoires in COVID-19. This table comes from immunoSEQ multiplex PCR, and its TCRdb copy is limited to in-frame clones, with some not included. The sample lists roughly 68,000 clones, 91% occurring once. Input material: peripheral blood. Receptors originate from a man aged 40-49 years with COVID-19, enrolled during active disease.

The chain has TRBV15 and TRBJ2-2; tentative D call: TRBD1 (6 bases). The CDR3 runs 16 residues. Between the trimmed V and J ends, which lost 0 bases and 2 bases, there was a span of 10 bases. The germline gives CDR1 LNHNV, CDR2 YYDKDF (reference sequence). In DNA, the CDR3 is TGTGCCACCAGCAGAGAAACAGGGTCTAACACCGGGGAGCTGTTTTTT. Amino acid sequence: CATSRETGSNTGELFF.

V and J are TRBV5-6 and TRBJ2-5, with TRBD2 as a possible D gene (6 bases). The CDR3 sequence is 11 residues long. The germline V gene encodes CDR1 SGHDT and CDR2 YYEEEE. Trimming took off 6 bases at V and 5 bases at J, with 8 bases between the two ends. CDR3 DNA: TGTGCCAGCACCCGGGGGGAGACCCAGTACTTC. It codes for CASTRGETQYF.

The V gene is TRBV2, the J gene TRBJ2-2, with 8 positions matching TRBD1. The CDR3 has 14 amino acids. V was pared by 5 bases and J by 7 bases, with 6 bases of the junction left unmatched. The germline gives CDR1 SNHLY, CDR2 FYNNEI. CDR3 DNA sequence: TGTGCCAGCAGTTACGACAGGGGTCACGGGGAGCTGTTTTTT. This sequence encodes CASSYDRGHGELFF.

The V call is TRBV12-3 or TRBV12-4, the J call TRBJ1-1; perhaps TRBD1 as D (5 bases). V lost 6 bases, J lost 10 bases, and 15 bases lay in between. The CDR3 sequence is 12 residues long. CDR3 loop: CASRLLDTTAFF. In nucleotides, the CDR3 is TGTGCCAGCAGACTCTTGGACACGACAGCTTTCTTT.

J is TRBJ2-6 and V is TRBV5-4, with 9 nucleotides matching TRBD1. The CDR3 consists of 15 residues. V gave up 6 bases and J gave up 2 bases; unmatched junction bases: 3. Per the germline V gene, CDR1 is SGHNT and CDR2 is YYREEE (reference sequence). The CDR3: CASNRGQPGANVLTF. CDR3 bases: TGTGCCAGCAACAGGGGGCAGCCTGGGGCCAACGTCCTGACTTTC.

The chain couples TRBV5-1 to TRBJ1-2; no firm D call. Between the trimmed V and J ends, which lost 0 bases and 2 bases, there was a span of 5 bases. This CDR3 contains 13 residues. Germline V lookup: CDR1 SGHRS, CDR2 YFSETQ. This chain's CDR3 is CASSLGQNYGYTF. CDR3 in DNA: TGCGCCAGCAGCTTGGGGCAGAACTATGGCTACACCTTC.

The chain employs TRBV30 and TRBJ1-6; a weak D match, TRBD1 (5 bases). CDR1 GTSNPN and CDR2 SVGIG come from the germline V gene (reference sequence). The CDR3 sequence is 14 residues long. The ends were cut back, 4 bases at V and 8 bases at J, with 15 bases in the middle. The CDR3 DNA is TGTGCCTGGACAGGGCAAATAGTTGATTCACCCCTCCACTTT. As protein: CAWTGQIVDSPLHF.

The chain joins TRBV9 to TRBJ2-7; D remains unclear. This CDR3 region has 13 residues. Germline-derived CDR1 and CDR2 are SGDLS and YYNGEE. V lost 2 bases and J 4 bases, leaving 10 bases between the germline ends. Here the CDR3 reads CASSVADSYEQYF. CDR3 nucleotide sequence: TGTGCCAGCAGCGTTGCGGATAGTTACGAGCAGTACTTC.

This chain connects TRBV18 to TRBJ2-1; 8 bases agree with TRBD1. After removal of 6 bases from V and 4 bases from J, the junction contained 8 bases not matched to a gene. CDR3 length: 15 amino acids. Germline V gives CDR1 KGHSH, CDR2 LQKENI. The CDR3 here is CASSAGTGAYNEQFF. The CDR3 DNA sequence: TGTGCCAGCTCGGCCGGGACAGGAGCTTACAATGAGCAGTTCTTC.

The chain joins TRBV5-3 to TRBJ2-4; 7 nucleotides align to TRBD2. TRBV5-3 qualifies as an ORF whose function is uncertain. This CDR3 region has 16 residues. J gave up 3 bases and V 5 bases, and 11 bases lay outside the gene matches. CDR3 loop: CARSFLWGGDKNIQYF. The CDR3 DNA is TGTGCCAGAAGTTTTCTTTGGGGGGGAGACAAAAACATTCAGTACTTC.

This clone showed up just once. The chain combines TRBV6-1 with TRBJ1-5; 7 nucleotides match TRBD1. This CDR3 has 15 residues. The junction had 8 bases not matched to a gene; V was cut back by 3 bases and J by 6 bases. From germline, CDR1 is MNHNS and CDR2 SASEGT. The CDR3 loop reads CASSEWTGLSQPQHF. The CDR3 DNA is TGTGCCAGCAGTGAGTGGACAGGTTTGAGTCAGCCCCAGCATTTT.

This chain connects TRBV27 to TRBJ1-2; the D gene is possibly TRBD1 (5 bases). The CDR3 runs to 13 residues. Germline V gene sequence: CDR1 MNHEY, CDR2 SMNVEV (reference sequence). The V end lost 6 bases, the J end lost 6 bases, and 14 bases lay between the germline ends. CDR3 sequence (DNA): TGTGCCAGCAGATTAACAGGAGACCATGGCTACACCTTC. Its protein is CASRLTGDHGYTF.

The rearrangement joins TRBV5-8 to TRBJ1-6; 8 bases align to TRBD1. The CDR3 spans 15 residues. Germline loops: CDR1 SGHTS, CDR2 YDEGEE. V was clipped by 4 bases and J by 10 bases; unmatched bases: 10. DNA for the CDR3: TGTGCCAGCAGCATGAACAGGGGGTCGGAGTCACCCCTCCACTTT. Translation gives CASSMNRGSESPLHF.

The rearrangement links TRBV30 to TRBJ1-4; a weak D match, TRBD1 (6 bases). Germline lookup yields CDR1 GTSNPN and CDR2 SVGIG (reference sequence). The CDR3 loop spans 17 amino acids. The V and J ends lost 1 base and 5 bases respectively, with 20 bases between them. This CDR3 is CAWSARVPQGVNEKLFF. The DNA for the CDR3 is TGTGCCTGGAGTGCCAGGGTCCCACAGGGTGTAAATGAAAAACTGTTTTTT. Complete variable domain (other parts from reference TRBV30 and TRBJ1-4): SQTIHQWPATLVQPVGSPLSLECTVEGTSNPNLYWYRQAAGRGLQLLFYSVGIGQISSEVPQNLSASRPQDRQFILSSKKLLLSDSGFYLCAWSARVPQGVNEKLFFGSGTQLSVL.